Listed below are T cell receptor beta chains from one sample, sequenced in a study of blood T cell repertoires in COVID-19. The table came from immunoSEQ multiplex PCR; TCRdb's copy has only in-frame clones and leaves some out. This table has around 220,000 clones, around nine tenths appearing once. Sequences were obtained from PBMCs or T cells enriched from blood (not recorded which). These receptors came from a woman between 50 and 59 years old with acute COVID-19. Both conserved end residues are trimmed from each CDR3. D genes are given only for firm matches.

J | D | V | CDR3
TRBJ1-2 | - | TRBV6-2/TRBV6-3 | ASSYSGGRRAGDGYT
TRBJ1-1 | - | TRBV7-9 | ASSSYEAF
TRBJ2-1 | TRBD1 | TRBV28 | ASSLIQGAMDEQF
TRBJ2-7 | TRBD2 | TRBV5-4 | ASSLGGTSGRYEQY
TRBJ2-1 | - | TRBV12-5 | ASGLVSGTGTYSYNEQF
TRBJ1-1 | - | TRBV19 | ASSIDRSGAGEWNTEAF
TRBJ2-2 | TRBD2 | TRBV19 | ASSEGGTTGELF
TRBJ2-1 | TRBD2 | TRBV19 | ASRIAGLYNEQF
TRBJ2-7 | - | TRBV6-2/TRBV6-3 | ASSDLGDSPYEQY
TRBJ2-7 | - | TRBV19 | ASSLRNDGFENEQY